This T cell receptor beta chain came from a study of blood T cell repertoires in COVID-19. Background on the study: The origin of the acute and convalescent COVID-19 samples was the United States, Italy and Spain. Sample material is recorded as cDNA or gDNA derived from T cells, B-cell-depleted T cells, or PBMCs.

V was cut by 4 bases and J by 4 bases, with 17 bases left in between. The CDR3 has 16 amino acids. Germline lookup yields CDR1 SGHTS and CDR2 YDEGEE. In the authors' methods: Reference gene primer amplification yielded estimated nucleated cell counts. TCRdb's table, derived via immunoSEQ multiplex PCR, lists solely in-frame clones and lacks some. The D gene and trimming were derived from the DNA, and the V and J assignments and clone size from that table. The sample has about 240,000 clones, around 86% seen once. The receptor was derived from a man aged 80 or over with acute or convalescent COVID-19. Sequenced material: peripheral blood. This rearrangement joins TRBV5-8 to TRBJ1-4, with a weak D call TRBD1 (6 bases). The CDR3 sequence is CASSPLRQVDNEKLFF. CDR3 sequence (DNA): TGTGCCAGCAGCCCGCTGAGACAGGTCGATAATGAAAAACTGTTTTTT.